This T cell receptor beta chain was documented in a study of siplizumab effects on memory and regulatory T cells. Comments on this clone: Its matching antigen is unknown.

TCRdb's copy holds only in-frame clones and misses some; the assay was immunoSEQ multiplex PCR. The profile covers approximately 110,000 clones, with roughly nine tenths appearing a single time and 0.75% taken by the ten largest. General observations from the study: The average Treg-derived proportion among mappable alloreactive CD4+ clones was 65% to 80% with siplizumab versus 26.9% in controls.

The germline gives CDR1 GTSNPN, CDR2 SVGIG (reference sequence). CDR3 length equals 17 residues. V lost 0 bases and J 3 bases, leaving 18 bases between the germline ends. The receptor was derived from a human donor in good health. The sequenced material came from Tregs sorted from blood. The chain joins TRBV30 to TRBJ1-5; D possibly corresponds to TRBD1 (6 bases). The CDR3 DNA sequence: TGTGCCTGGAGTGTACAAGGTCCAGGGGACCTCAATCAGCCCCAGCATTTT. It yields the protein CAWSVQGPGDLNQPQHF. The full variable domain, in which reference TRBV30 and TRBJ1-5 provide the parts outside the CDR3, is SQTIHQWPATLVQPVGSPLSLECTVEGTSNPNLYWYRQAAGRGLQLLFYSVGIGQISSEVPQNLSASRPQDRQFILSSKKLLLSDSGFYLCAWSVQGPGDLNQPQHFGDGTRLSIL.